The 14 T cell receptor beta chains below all came from one sample that was sequenced in a study of identical twins. TCRdb re-analysed the 5' RACE reads in MiXCR, keeping a single row per CDR3 protein. Found here are under 350,000 distinct CDR3 sequences, 8% to 9.5% of them singletons; the top ten hold about 7.1%. These data are also associated with another study on yellow fever vaccine responses in identical twins.

Material: CD8+ T cells sorted from blood. These receptors all come from a woman younger than 35 in good health.

The chain uses TRBV2 and TRBJ1-2; a possible D gene is TRBD1 (5 bases). There are 14 residues in the CDR3. The V gene's germline CDR1 is SNHLY and CDR2 FYNNEI. Trimming removed 1 base at V and 4 bases at J, with 10 bases between. The CDR3 nucleotides are TGTGCCAGCAGTGAAGTCCTTGGGGCCTATGGCTACACCTTC. This translates into CASSEVLGAYGYTF.

The chain uses TRBV7-9 and TRBJ2-4; 9 positions match TRBD1. This CDR3 is 16 amino acids long. Germline V gene sequence: CDR1 SEHNR, CDR2 FQNEAQ (reference sequence). The J segment lost 2 bases and the V segment lost 8 bases, leaving 10 bases of the junction unmatched. The CDR3 region is CASGPTGGSSKNIQYF. The DNA of the CDR3 is TGTGCCAGCGGCCCAACAGGGGGCAGTTCCAAAAACATTCAGTACTTC.

CDR3 sequence reads: CASSAGFMNTEAFF. Written as DNA, the CDR3 is TGTGCCAGCAGCGCCGGATTCATGAACACTGAAGCTTTCTTT. The V and J genes are TRBV9 and TRBJ1-1; D unclear. Trimming shortened V by 3 bases and J by 0 bases, and 9 bases separated the two germline ends. Germline assignment: CDR1 SGDLS and CDR2 YYNGEE. The CDR3 length is 14 residues.

V gene TRBV29-1 combines with J gene TRBJ2-3, with TRBD2 identical over 7 bases. The CDR3 consists of 15 residues. Germline-derived CDR1 and CDR2 are SQVTM and ANQGSEA. Trimming took 7 bases from V and 2 from J; bases not matched to a gene: 12. The CDR3 DNA is TGCAGCGCCCAAGGAGAGGGAGGGCCCACAGATACGCAGTATTTT. This translates into CSAQGEGGPTDTQYF.

This chain uses TRBV7-9 with TRBJ2-7; 13 bases match TRBD2. The CDR3 is made up of 16 amino acids. Germline V CDR1 and CDR2: SEHNR, FQNEAQ (reference sequence). V lost 5 bases and J lost 1; bases outside the gene matches: 5. CDR3 protein: CASSDGLAGVSYEQYF. The CDR3 DNA follows: TGTGCCAGCAGCGACGGACTAGCGGGAGTATCCTACGAGCAGTACTTC. The full variable domain, completed using reference TRBV7-9 and TRBJ2-7, is DTGVSQNPRHKITKRGQNVTFRCDPISEHNRLYWYRQTLGQGPEFLTYFQNEAQLEKSRLLSDRFSAERPKGSFSTLEIQRTEQGDSAMYLCASSDGLAGVSYEQYFGPGTRLTVT.

This clonotype has only a few counts. The chain carries TRBV6-1 and TRBJ2-4; D unresolved. The CDR3 loop spans 13 amino acids. Germline-derived CDR1 and CDR2 are MNHNS and SASEGT. Trimming removed 5 bases from V and 9 bases from J, with 14 bases in between. The DNA of the CDR3 is TGTGCCAGCAGTCCCGACGCGGTCCCCATTCAGTACTTC. Protein product: CASSPDAVPIQYF.

This clonotype turned up a few times. The chain is built from TRBV4-1 and TRBJ2-7; 10 nucleotides align to TRBD2. This CDR3 is 18 amino acids long. After removal of 0 bases from V and 6 bases from J, the junction contained 14 bases not matched to a gene. In germline, CDR1 is MGHRA, CDR2 YSYEKL. CDR3 nucleotide sequence: TGCGCCAGCAGCCAAGACGGGCTAGCGGGAGACTCAGCCGCCGAGCAGTACTTC. Translated: CASSQDGLAGDSAAEQYF.

This clonotype has at least ten counts. This chain joins TRBV11-2 and TRBJ1-1, with a tentative D call TRBD1 (6 bases). Germline-derived CDR1 and CDR2 are SGHAT and FQNNGV. Between the trimmed V and J ends, which lost 0 bases and 0 bases, there was a span of 8 bases. This CDR3 contains 15 residues. In nucleotides, the CDR3 is TGTGCCAGCAGCTTAGATGGGACACTGAACACTGAAGCTTTCTTT. This translates into CASSLDGTLNTEAFF.

This clonotype was counted between two and nine times. This chain connects TRBV12-5 to TRBJ1-2; D unresolved. V lost 1 base, J lost 3 bases, and 15 bases lay in between. The CDR3 loop spans 16 amino acids. Germline V CDR1 and CDR2: LGHNT, FRNRAP. CDR3 region: CASGLAREERYYGYTF. The CDR3, as DNA: TGTGCTAGTGGTTTGGCTCGAGAAGAACGATACTATGGCTACACCTTC.

The rearrangement links TRBV5-1 to TRBJ2-7; no firm D call. Germline-derived CDR1 and CDR2 are SGHRS and YFSETQ. V lost 4 bases and J 4 bases, leaving 12 bases between the germline ends. The CDR3 has 13 residues. The CDR3 here is CASSMGIAYEQYF. CDR3 nucleotide sequence: TGCGCCAGCAGCATGGGAATCGCATACGAGCAGTACTTC.

The gene calls are TRBV4-3 and TRBJ2-2; weak D call: TRBD2 (6 bases). The CDR3 runs 17 residues. V lost 0 bases, J lost 6 bases, and 17 bases lay in between. From germline, CDR1 is LGHNA and CDR2 YSLEER. DNA for the CDR3: TGCGCCAGCAGCCAAGATTTTGCGGGGATGGCGGCCGGGGAGCTGTTTTTT. Amino acid sequence: CASSQDFAGMAAGELFF.

This clonotype was picked up many times. The rearrangement links TRBV6-2 or TRBV6-3 to TRBJ2-1, with 7 bases matching TRBD1. Germline CDR1 and CDR2: MNHEY and SVGEGT. This CDR3 contains 16 residues. V lost 6 bases and J lost 6; bases outside the gene matches: 14. In nucleotides, the CDR3 is TGTGCCAGCAGCCCACAGGGGAACCCCGCTACCAATGAGCAGTTCTTC. This codes for CASSPQGNPATNEQFF.

This clonotype was detected a few times. The chain links TRBV5-1 to TRBJ2-7, with a weak D call TRBD1 (6 bases). Deletions cut 0 bases from V and 0 bases from J, with 10 bases between. The CDR3 length is 15 residues. Germline CDR1 and CDR2: SGHRS and YFSETQ. In DNA form, the CDR3 reads TGCGCCAGCAGCTTGGAAGGGGGAGCCTCCTACGAGCAGTACTTC. It codes for CASSLEGGASYEQYF.

V and J are TRBV10-2 and TRBJ1-5, with no clear D. In germline, CDR1 is WSHSY, CDR2 SAAADI. The CDR3 runs 14 residues. Deletions cut 8 bases from V and 0 bases from J, with 11 bases between. The CDR3 reads CASRGPDSNQPQHF. CDR3 DNA sequence: TGCGCCAGCCGCGGACCGGATAGCAATCAGCCCCAGCATTTT.